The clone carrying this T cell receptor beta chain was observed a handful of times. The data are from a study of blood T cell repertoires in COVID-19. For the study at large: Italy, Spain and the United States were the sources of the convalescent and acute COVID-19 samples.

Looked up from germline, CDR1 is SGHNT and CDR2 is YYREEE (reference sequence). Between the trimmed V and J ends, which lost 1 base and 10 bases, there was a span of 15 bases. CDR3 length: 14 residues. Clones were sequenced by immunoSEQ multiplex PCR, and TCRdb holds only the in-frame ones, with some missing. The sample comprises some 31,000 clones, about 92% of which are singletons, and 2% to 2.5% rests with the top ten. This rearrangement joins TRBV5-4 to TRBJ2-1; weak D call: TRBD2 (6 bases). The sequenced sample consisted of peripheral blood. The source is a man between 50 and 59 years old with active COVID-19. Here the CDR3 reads CASSLQWSGSEQFF. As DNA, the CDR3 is TGTGCCAGCAGCTTGCAGTGGAGCGGGTCAGAGCAGTTCTTC. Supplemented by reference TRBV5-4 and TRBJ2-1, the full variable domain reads ETGVTQSPTHLIKTRGQQVTLRCSSQSGHNTVSWYQQALGQGPQFIFQYYREEENGRGNFPPRFSGLQFPNYSSELNVNALELDDSALYLCASSLQWSGSEQFFGPGTRLTVL.